This T cell receptor (beta chain) was captured in a study of radiation and T cells in renal cell carcinoma. Study outcomes and limitations: Top tumor clonotypes rose in blood 2 weeks post-radiation, then contracted.

The CDR3 has 12 amino acids. Germline lookup yields CDR1 LGHNA and CDR2 YSLEER. The table lists this clone with many counts. Its antigen is undetermined. The junction departs from germline at one end; a sequencing error may be responsible. Time point in this sample: blood 4 weeks post-SBRT, at nephrectomy. Treatment indicated: 15 Gy SBRT to primary tumor, nephrectomy 4 weeks later. The tumor was a clear cell renal cell carcinoma. Method: immunoSEQ multiplex PCR; TCRdb's copy keeps in-frame clones and lacks some. This table has tens of thousands of clones, 70% to 90% appearing once. The chain is built from TRBV4-3 and TRBJ1-1; D is undetermined. This clonotype was obtained from a man aged 45-65 years with renal cell carcinoma. Specimen: blood, collected from a patient whose treatment included radiotherapy and nephrectomy. CDR3 DNA sequence: TGCGCCAGCAGCCAAGACCAGACGAGTTACCGCTTT. This gives the protein CASSQDQTSYRF.